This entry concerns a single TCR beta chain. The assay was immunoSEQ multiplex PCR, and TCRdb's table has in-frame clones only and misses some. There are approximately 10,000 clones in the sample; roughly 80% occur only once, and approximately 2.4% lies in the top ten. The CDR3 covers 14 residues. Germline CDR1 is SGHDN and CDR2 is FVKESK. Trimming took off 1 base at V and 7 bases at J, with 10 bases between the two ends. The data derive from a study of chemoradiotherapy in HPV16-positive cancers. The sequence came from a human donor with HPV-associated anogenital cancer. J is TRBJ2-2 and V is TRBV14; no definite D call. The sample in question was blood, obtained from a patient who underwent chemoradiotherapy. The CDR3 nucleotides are TGTGCCAGCAGCCAAGGTGGGATAGGCGGGGAGCTGTTTTTT. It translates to CASSQGGIGGELFF.